The 19 T cell receptor beta chains listed next were all sequenced from one sample in a study of blood T cells in healthy people across ages (dated by TCRdb to the mid-2010s). Receptor amplification or capture employed 5' RACE. The listed sequencing device is Illumina HiSeq 2500. A second PCR of about 6 to 12 cycles was run with a J-beta primer mix and a sample-barcoded 5' primer. TCRdb redid the processing of the public reads, applying fastp at Q25 and MiXCR, and retained in-frame beta chains. Rows with one shared CDR3 protein collapse into an entry with the most common genes and DNA. The sample table records some 640,000 distinct CDR3 sequences; 45% to 50% of these occur just once. The ten largest clones represent 30% to 35% of the sample. Sequences were obtained from blood. These receptor sequences come from a woman aged 60 to 75 in good health.

The J gene is TRBJ2-3, the V gene TRBV20-1, with D possibly TRBD2 on 6 matching bases. The CDR3 length is 14 residues. Per germline, CDR1 DFQATT and CDR2 SNEGSKA (reference sequence). V lost 2 bases to trimming and J lost 3 bases, with 12 bases between them. CDR3 bases: TGCAGTGCTAGATGGAGGGTAGGGACAGATACGCAGTATTTT. As protein: CSARWRVGTDTQYF.

The chain links TRBV20-1 to TRBJ2-5; 8 bases map to TRBD1. The J call is doubtful: the DNA matches TRBJ2-7 better. CDR3 size: 15 residues. Germline V lookup: CDR1 DFQATT, CDR2 SNEGSKA (reference sequence). The CDR3 region is CSARRLTGARNEQYF. The CDR3 DNA sequence: TGCAGTGCTAGAAGGTTGACAGGGGCACGGAACGAGCAGTACTTC.

This rearrangement joins TRBV5-1 to TRBJ2-1; D gene ambiguous. The CDR3 runs 14 residues. The V end was cut by 3 bases, the J end by 6 bases, with 13 bases between. The V gene's germline CDR1 is SGHRS and CDR2 YFSETQ. This CDR3 is CASSSDPRVNEQFF. The CDR3 region has the DNA TGCGCCAGCAGCTCCGACCCTAGAGTCAATGAGCAGTTCTTC.

The chain joins TRBV4-3 to TRBJ1-2, with TRBD1 matching over 7 bases. Germline V lookup: CDR1 LGHNA, CDR2 YSLEER. CDR3 length: 14 amino acids. The J segment lost 4 bases and the V segment lost 4 bases, leaving 6 bases of the junction unmatched. The CDR3 protein is CASSRDRGPYGYTF. The DNA of the CDR3 is TGCGCCAGCAGCCGGGACAGAGGCCCCTATGGCTACACCTTC.

In the case of this clonotype: This could be a read error, since a much larger clone is one nucleotide away. This rearrangement joins TRBV7-3 to TRBJ2-5, with 9 bases that match TRBD2. Germline loops: CDR1 SGHTA, CDR2 FQGTGA. The CDR3 consists of 14 residues. CDR3 protein: CASSPQAGGETRYF. CDR3 in DNA: TGTGCCAGCAGCCCCCAAGCGGGAGGAGAGACCCGGTACTTC.

V is TRBV29-1 and J is TRBJ1-2; D unclear. This CDR3 has 14 residues. Deletions cut 7 bases from V and 4 bases from J, with 19 bases between. Germline V gives CDR1 SQVTM, CDR2 ANQGSEA. CDR3 residues: CSGVNGEVGYGYTF. The CDR3 DNA reads TGCAGCGGTGTGAATGGGGAAGTCGGCTATGGCTACACCTTC.

This clonotype was seen more than once but under ten times. The J gene is TRBJ2-7, the V gene TRBV10-3; D unclear. This CDR3 spans 14 amino acids. Looked up from germline, CDR1 is ENHRY and CDR2 is SYGVKD. V was cut by 3 bases and J by 3 bases, with 12 bases left in between. The CDR3 DNA sequence: TGTGCCATCAGTGACTCTACAACCTACTACGAGCAGTACTTC. Translated, it gives CAISDSTTYYEQYF.

Here the CDR3 DNA reads TGTGCCATCAGGACGGGACAGCACTATGGCTACACCTTC. Protein: CAIRTGQHYGYTF. The V call is TRBV10-3, the J call TRBJ1-2, with TRBD1 identical over 7 bases. The CDR3 has 13 residues. V gave up 6 bases and J gave up 3 bases; unmatched junction bases: 4. From germline, CDR1 is ENHRY and CDR2 SYGVKD.

This clonotype was observed a handful of times. J is TRBJ2-7 and V is TRBV6-6; D is ambiguous. The assigned J gene may be wrong: the sequence end matches TRBJ2-5 better. The length of the CDR3 is 12 residues. From germline, CDR1 is MNHNY and CDR2 SVGAGI (reference sequence). The CDR3 DNA sequence: TGTGCCAGCAAGGCGAGAAGAGAGACCCAGTACTTC. Protein: CASKARRETQYF.

V is TRBV7-2 and J is TRBJ2-7; D might be TRBD2 (6 bases). The V gene lost 3 bases and the J gene lost 11 bases, with 14 bases spanning the gap. The CDR3 consists of 12 residues. CDR1 is SGHTA, CDR2 FQGNSA, per germline. The CDR3 region is CASSLKAGTEYF. CDR3 nucleotide sequence: TGTGCCAGCAGCTTGAAGGCCGGGACTGAGTACTTC.

The chain recombines TRBV5-5 with TRBJ2-1, with TRBD1 matching 8 bases. In germline, CDR1 is SGHKS, CDR2 YYEKEE (reference sequence). This CDR3 is 14 amino acids long. V trimming: 0 bases; J trimming: 11 bases; junction bases outside the gene matches: 7. The CDR3 DNA is TGTGCCAGCAGCTTGGCCCGGACAGGGCCCCAGCAGTTCTTC. This encodes CASSLARTGPQQFF.

Notes on this clonotype: A junction boundary mismatches the germline segment, possibly from a read error. The V gene is TRBV6-2 or TRBV6-3, the J gene TRBJ1-1; 12 positions match TRBD1. Germline CDR1 and CDR2: MNHEY and SVGEGT. The CDR3 has 15 amino acids. CDR3 sequence (DNA): TGTACCAGCAGATCCGGGACAGGGGGCGGAACTGAAGCTTTCTTT. Translation gives CTSRSGTGGGTEAFF.

This chain links TRBV9 with TRBJ2-7; the D is unclear. This CDR3 contains 9 residues. In germline, CDR1 is SGDLS, CDR2 YYNGEE. Deletions cut 6 bases from V and 5 bases from J, with 3 bases between. The CDR3 sequence: CASTDEQYF. Here the CDR3 DNA reads TGTGCCAGCACCGACGAGCAGTACTTC.

The chain joins TRBV10-3 to TRBJ2-1; 12 bases line up with TRBD1. Germline V gives CDR1 ENHRY, CDR2 SYGVKD. The CDR3 loop spans 16 amino acids. V lost 6 bases and J lost 8; bases outside the gene matches: 11. The chain's CDR3 is CAISLRDRGLADEQFF. The CDR3 coding sequence is TGTGCCATCAGCCTGAGGGACAGGGGGCTTGCGGATGAGCAGTTCTTC.

J is TRBJ2-4 and V is TRBV13; TRBD2 matches at 8 bases. V lost 6 bases, J lost 8 bases, and 9 bases stayed unmatched. The CDR3 loop spans 14 amino acids. Germline V gives CDR1 PRHDT, CDR2 FYEKMQ (reference sequence). CDR3 sequence reads: CASSRGGLVDIQYF. The CDR3 DNA sequence: TGTGCCAGCAGTCGCGGGGGGCTAGTTGACATTCAGTACTTC.

This chain connects TRBV6-2 or TRBV6-3 to TRBJ2-1; the match to TRBD1 covers 7 bases. Unmatched junction bases numbered 5, after V lost 6 bases and J lost 3 bases. Germline loops: CDR1 MNHEY, CDR2 SVGEGT. The CDR3 contains 14 residues. CDR3 DNA sequence: TGTGCCAGCAGGGGCACAGGGGTCTACAATGAGCAGTTCTTC. Translation: CASRGTGVYNEQFF.

This clonotype occurred many times. The CDR3 protein is CASSSGQTTDTQYF. CDR3 coding DNA: TGCGCCAGCAGCTCCGGACAGACCACAGATACGCAGTATTTT. The chain joins TRBV5-1 to TRBJ2-3; TRBD1 is a possible D gene (6 bases). The CDR3 has 14 amino acids. Trimming stripped 3 bases from V and 2 bases from J, with 10 bases between. The V gene's germline CDR1 is SGHRS and CDR2 YFSETQ.

The V call is TRBV29-1, the J call TRBJ2-1; 8 bases line up with TRBD2. This CDR3 spans 15 amino acids. The germline CDR1 and CDR2 sequences are SQVTM and ANQGSEA. The V gene end was trimmed by 2 bases and the J gene end by 8 bases; junction bases not matched to a gene: 11. CDR3 sequence: CSVEFPAGAIHEQFF. In DNA, the CDR3 is TGCAGCGTTGAATTTCCAGCGGGGGCCATACATGAGCAGTTCTTC.

The chain is built from TRBV10-3 and TRBJ2-5, with 13 bases fitting TRBD2. The trim removed 6 bases at V and 11 bases at J, leaving 9 bases unmatched. CDR3 length: 14 amino acids. Germline V gene sequence: CDR1 ENHRY, CDR2 SYGVKD. This CDR3 reads CAISGTSGTREQYF. The CDR3 DNA sequence: TGTGCCATCAGCGGGACTAGCGGGACCCGGGAGCAGTACTTC.